This T cell receptor (beta chain) originates from a study of blood T cell repertoires in COVID-19. In the study overall: Specimens from acute and convalescent COVID-19 originated in the United States, Italy and Spain. PBMCs, B-cell-depleted T cells, or T cells were the source of the cDNA or gDNA that made up the material.

Original processing methods: How many nucleated cells were present was estimated from reference gene primer amplification. The repertoire was sequenced with immunoSEQ multiplex PCR; TCRdb's copy has only in-frame clones and lacks some. The V and J calls and clone size were taken over from that table, and D and trimming were inferred from the DNA. Of 75,000 or so clones in the sample, less than 90% were seen once. Losses at the gene ends were 3 bases for V and 6 bases for J; bases not matched to a gene: 9. Germline CDR1 SGHRS, CDR2 YFSETQ. The CDR3 sequence is 16 residues long. Material for sequencing was peripheral blood. The chain links TRBV5-1 to TRBJ2-1; TRBD1 matches 10 bases. The receptor comes from a woman of 80 years or more with acute or convalescent COVID-19. The CDR3 protein is CASSSSRDRGINEQFF. In nucleotides, the CDR3 is TGCGCCAGCAGCTCCAGCCGGGACAGGGGTATCAATGAGCAGTTCTTC.